This T cell receptor beta chain was sequenced in a study of cytomegalovirus exposure and HLA in healthy donors. Clones were read by immunoSEQ multiplex PCR, and TCRdb kept only the in-frame ones, dropping some. The sample has roughly 200,000 clones, about 86% seen once; the top ten hold roughly 2.8%. CDR1 is SNHLY, CDR2 FYNNEI, per germline. The CDR3 is 11 amino acids. The V gene lost 5 bases and the J gene lost 4 bases, with 5 bases spanning the gap. Comment on this clone: In the same sample, other DNA sequences code for this CDR3.

This receptor was taken from a woman aged 18-35 years in good health and CMV-seropositive. The sample comprised PBMCs. The V gene is TRBV2, the J gene TRBJ1-2; D not resolved. The CDR3 loop is CASSPGYGYTF. Here the CDR3 DNA reads TGTGCCAGCAGTCCCGGCTATGGCTACACCTTC.